This T cell receptor (beta chain) was identified during a study of cytomegalovirus exposure and HLA in healthy donors. Findings and limits, study-wide: Later on, a genetic analysis was performed. It linked a missense variant in DCLRE1C with V- and J-gene trimming of TCR beta.

The table lists this clone with a few counts. Antigen unknown. The germline V gene has CDR1 SNHLY and CDR2 FYNNEI. The V end was cut by 1 base, the J end by 10 bases, with 11 bases between. This CDR3 has 12 residues. Researchers ran the PCR with 60 Vbeta and 13 Jbeta primers. The method was immunoSEQ multiplex PCR; TCRdb's version includes in-frame clones alone and lacks a portion of them. This sample has around 140,000 clones, with roughly three fifths found just once. This chain joins TRBV2 and TRBJ2-7; possibly TRBD1 for D (6 bases). Sequencing used PBMCs. This sequence was found in a woman aged 55-70 years in good health and CMV-seronegative. CDR3 sequence: CASSEVNRAQYF. CDR3 nucleotides: TGTGCCAGCAGTGAAGTGAACAGGGCCCAGTACTTC.